The clone carrying this T cell receptor (beta chain) was counted only a few times. What it binds is not known. After removal of 6 bases from V and 5 bases from J, the junction contained 6 bases not matched to a gene. This CDR3 spans 15 amino acids. Germline CDR1 MNHEY, CDR2 SVGAGI. Vbeta (60) and Jbeta (13) primers were used in the PCR. TCRdb keeps only in-frame clones here, not all; method: immunoSEQ multiplex PCR. This table has around 100,000 clones, approximately 70% appearing once. This sample was included in a study of cytomegalovirus exposure and HLA in healthy donors. Study-level results: Cytomegalovirus-associated status was assigned to around 160 TCR beta chains.

The chain is built from TRBV6-5 and TRBJ1-4; TRBD1 matches 10 bases. The TCR comes from a man aged 30 to 39 in good health and CMV-seropositive. The sample comprised PBMCs. The CDR3 loop is CASRSQGQGNEKLFF. CDR3 coding DNA: TGTGCCAGCAGGAGTCAGGGACAGGGGAATGAAAAACTGTTTTTT.